The 27 T cell receptor beta chains below were found in one sample sequenced in a study of shared clonotypes between healthy human individuals. Repertoires were generated with immunoSEQ multiplex PCR, while TCRdb's copy carries only in-frame clones and drops some. This sample has roughly 2.4 million clones; roughly 95% occur once, and the top ten carry roughly 0.13%. Sequenced: naive CD4+ T cells sorted from blood. Described subset: CD45RA+ positively selected. The source of these receptors is a man between 18 and 29 years old in good health.

This chain joins TRBV6-5 and TRBJ1-1; D is unresolved. Trimming removed 0 bases at V and 1 base at J, with 9 bases between. The CDR3 consists of 15 residues. Looked up from germline, CDR1 is MNHEY and CDR2 is SVGAGI. CDR3 DNA sequence: TGTGCCAGCAGTTACTCCTGGAGGACGAACACTGAAGCTTTCTTT. This gives the protein CASSYSWRTNTEAFF.

The V gene is TRBV5-6, the J gene TRBJ1-4; maybe TRBD1 (5 bases). The CDR3 has 14 amino acids. Germline V CDR1 and CDR2: SGHDT, YYEEEE. Deletions cut 5 bases from V and 2 bases from J, with 10 bases between. CDR3 sequence reads: CASSPRQTNEKLFF. The CDR3 DNA sequence: TGTGCCAGCAGTCCTCGACAGACTAATGAAAAACTGTTTTTT.

The chain recombines TRBV10-3 with TRBJ1-5, with D maybe TRBD1 (5 bases). This CDR3 spans 13 amino acids. Trimming cost V 10 bases and J 1 base, with 11 bases left between them. CDR1 is ENHRY, CDR2 SYGVKD, per germline. The CDR3 here is CATSRDSNQPQHF. The CDR3 nucleotides are TGTGCCACGTCCCGGGACAGCAATCAGCCCCAGCATTTT.

Turning to this clone: Within the sample, other DNA sequences also encode this same CDR3. V is TRBV7-2 and J is TRBJ2-7; 8 positions match TRBD2. Germline assignment: CDR1 SGHTA and CDR2 FQGNSA. Trimming cost V 0 bases and J 4 bases; bases outside gene matches: 5. This CDR3 has 15 residues. The CDR3 DNA follows: TGTGCCAGCAGCTTAGCGGCCAGCGGGAGTTACGAGCAGTACTTC. Encoded protein: CASSLAASGSYEQYF.

V is TRBV5-1 and J is TRBJ1-6, with 7 bases matching TRBD1. V lost 4 bases and J lost 6; bases outside the gene matches: 7. The germline gives CDR1 SGHRS, CDR2 YFSETQ. The CDR3 length is 15 residues. CDR3 protein: CASSQTGQFNSPLHF. CDR3 bases: TGCGCCAGCAGCCAAACGGGACAGTTTAATTCACCCCTCCACTTT.

The V call is TRBV6-1, the J call TRBJ2-3, with D possibly TRBD1 on 5 matching bases. V gave up 4 bases and J gave up 6 bases, with 8 bases separating them. The CDR3 is 12 amino acids. Looked up from germline, CDR1 is MNHNS and CDR2 is SASEGT. This CDR3 reads CASSVKGDTQYF. CDR3 coding DNA: TGTGCCAGCAGTGTGAAGGGGGATACGCAGTATTTT.

This clone was detected only once. The chain recombines TRBV7-9 with TRBJ2-5; 7 bases line up with TRBD2. Germline V gives CDR1 SEHNR, CDR2 FQNEAQ (reference sequence). The length of the CDR3 is 14 residues. Trimming at V came to 5 bases and at J to 1 base, leaving 4 bases not matched to a gene. CDR3 bases: TGTGCCAGCAGCCCCGGGGAGGGCCAAGAGACCCAGTACTTC. This sequence encodes CASSPGEGQETQYF.

This chain uses TRBV12-2 with TRBJ1-4; the table calls TRBD1, which could not be checked here. TRBV12-2 is noted as a pseudogene. This CDR3 is 15 amino acids long. The CDR3 protein is CASFQGCGTNEKLFF. For the CDR3, the DNA is TGTGCAAGCTTTCAGGGGTGCGGGACTAATGAAAAACTGTTTTTT.

There are a few counts of this clone. The V call is TRBV4-1, the J call TRBJ1-3; TRBD1 matches at 8 bases. The V gene's germline CDR1 is MGHRA and CDR2 YSYEKL. This CDR3 spans 16 amino acids. Germline trimming cut 4 bases from V and 5 bases from J; bases unmatched to any gene: 10. The CDR3 protein is CASSRDGAGGRNTIYF. In DNA form, the CDR3 reads TGCGCCAGCAGCCGAGACGGGGCAGGGGGCAGAAACACCATATATTTT.

The chain combines TRBV6-1 with TRBJ1-4; tentatively, D is TRBD1 (5 bases). The germline V and J ends were trimmed by 4 bases and 8 bases, with 17 bases remaining between them. The CDR3 has 15 amino acids. CDR1 is MNHNS, CDR2 SASEGT, per germline. In nucleotides, the CDR3 is TGTGCCAGCAGTGCAGTTGGGCAGGGTCGGGAAAAACTGTTTTTT. This codes for CASSAVGQGREKLFF.

V usage is TRBV10-2 and J usage is TRBJ2-7, with unresolved D. Germline V CDR1 and CDR2: WSHSY, SAAADI. This CDR3 contains 15 residues. V lost 3 bases and J 5 bases, leaving 17 bases between the germline ends. The CDR3 region is CASSDGGGLKDEQYF. CDR3 coding DNA: TGCGCCAGCAGTGATGGTGGTGGTCTTAAGGACGAGCAGTACTTC.

This chain connects TRBV6-6 to TRBJ1-5; 7 nucleotides agree with TRBD1. Germline loops: CDR1 MNHNY, CDR2 SVGAGI (reference sequence). The CDR3 contains 15 residues. J lost 3 bases, V lost 4 bases, and 6 bases had no gene match. DNA for the CDR3: TGTGCCAGCAGTTCCCCTACAGGGGACAATCAGCCCCAGCATTTT. Translation: CASSSPTGDNQPQHF.

The chain employs TRBV18 and TRBJ2-5; 7 nucleotides match TRBD2. Germline CDR1 KGHSH, CDR2 LQKENI. V dropped 2 bases and J dropped 4; count of bases not matched to a gene: 4. CDR3 length: 14 residues. The CDR3 nucleotides read TGTGCCAGCTCACCAGCACTAGCGAGAGAGACCCAGTACTTC. Amino acids: CASSPALARETQYF.

J is TRBJ2-3 and V is TRBV5-6; TRBD2 agrees at 10 bases. Per germline, CDR1 SGHDT and CDR2 YYEEEE. CDR3 length equals 19 residues. V shed 0 bases and J 1 base; nucleotides not matched to a gene: 11. In DNA form, the CDR3 reads TGTGCCAGCAGCTTGGCCGTGGGGTTCCTAGCGGGAGGCACAGATACGCAGTATTTT. Protein: CASSLAVGFLAGGTDTQYF. The entire variable domain, with the rest obtained from reference TRBV5-6 and TRBJ2-3, is as follows: DAGVTQSPTHLIKTRGQQVTLRCSPKSGHDTVSWYQQALGQGPQFIFQYYEEEERQRGNFPDRFSGHQFPNYSSELNVNALLLGDSALYLCASSLAVGFLAGGTDTQYFGPGTRLTVL.

V gene TRBV10-3 combines with J gene TRBJ2-3, with D tentatively TRBD2 (6 bases). V lost 8 bases and J lost 2, with 17 bases in between. Germline CDR1 and CDR2: ENHRY and SYGVKD. This CDR3 has 15 residues. The CDR3 here is CAIGRTGVSTDTQYF. In nucleotides, the CDR3 is TGTGCCATCGGTAGGACGGGGGTGTCCACAGATACGCAGTATTTT.

The rearrangement uses TRBV19 and TRBJ1-5, with 8 bases fitting TRBD1. Germline-derived CDR1 and CDR2 are LNHDA and SQIVND (reference sequence). The CDR3 is made up of 18 amino acids. The V segment lost 2 bases and the J segment 7 bases; nucleotides outside the gene matches: 16. The CDR3 DNA reads as TGTGCCAGTAGTATATCAGGGGGCTCGGTGCCCGCTGTCCAGCCCCAGCATTTT. Protein product: CASSISGGSVPAVQPQHF.

This sequence joins TRBV28 and TRBJ1-3; D may be TRBD1 (5 bases). V lost 3 bases, J lost 2 bases, and 11 bases lay in between. CDR3 length: 15 residues. Germline V gene lookup returns CDR1 MDHEN and CDR2 SYDVKM. The CDR3 spells CASSFTRVAGNTIYF. The CDR3 DNA reads as TGTGCCAGCAGTTTTACCAGGGTGGCTGGAAACACCATATATTTT.

About this clone itself: Within the sample, other DNA sequences also encode this same CDR3. This rearrangement joins TRBV2 to TRBJ2-3, with TRBD1 matching 7 bases. Germline V gene lookup returns CDR1 SNHLY and CDR2 FYNNEI. This CDR3 has 13 residues. The ends lost 4 bases at V and 6 bases at J; junction bases unmatched: 4. CDR3 loop: CASSGQGADTQYF. In DNA, the CDR3 is TGTGCCAGCAGTGGACAGGGAGCGGATACGCAGTATTTT.

J is TRBJ2-2 and V is TRBV5-5; TRBD2 agrees at 7 bases. Germline V gene sequence: CDR1 SGHKS, CDR2 YYEKEE (reference sequence). The CDR3 spans 17 residues. The V segment lost 0 bases and the J segment 6 bases; nucleotides outside the gene matches: 11. The CDR3 nucleotides read TGTGCCAGCAGCTTGGAGGGAGGGACCCTTAACCCCGGGGAGCTGTTTTTT. It specifies CASSLEGGTLNPGELFF.

This sequence joins TRBV30 and TRBJ2-1; 7 bases match TRBD2. The germline CDR1 and CDR2 sequences are GTSNPN and SVGIG (reference sequence). The V and J ends lost 4 bases and 0 bases, in that order; junction bases with no gene match: 12. The CDR3 consists of 17 residues. The CDR3 region is CAWTGTSAQSSYNEQFF. CDR3 sequence (DNA): TGTGCCTGGACCGGCACTAGCGCTCAGAGCTCCTACAATGAGCAGTTCTTC.

The chain is built from TRBV5-1 and TRBJ1-1; 8 nucleotides align to TRBD1. J lost 0 bases, V lost 2 bases, and 12 bases had no gene match. The CDR3 loop spans 18 amino acids. Germline CDR1 SGHRS, CDR2 YFSETQ. For the CDR3, the DNA is TGCGCCAGCAGCTTACGCAGGGGGCTTTCCCTCATGAACACTGAAGCTTTCTTT. It specifies CASSLRRGLSLMNTEAFF.

The gene calls are TRBV5-4 and TRBJ1-2; maybe TRBD1 (6 bases). The CDR3 contains 15 residues. The ends were cut back, 4 bases at V and 2 bases at J, with 15 bases in the middle. The germline CDR1 and CDR2 sequences are SGHNT and YYREEE (reference sequence). The CDR3 is CASSKTTGTNYGYTF. The CDR3 DNA sequence: TGTGCCAGCAGCAAAACTACAGGGACCAACTATGGCTACACCTTC. Using reference TRBV5-4 and TRBJ1-2 for the parts outside the CDR3, the full variable domain is ETGVTQSPTHLIKTRGQQVTLRCSSQSGHNTVSWYQQALGQGPQFIFQYYREEENGRGNFPPRFSGLQFPNYSSELNVNALELDDSALYLCASSKTTGTNYGYTFGSGTRLTVV.

This chain links TRBV12-5 with TRBJ2-3, with D unclear. Trimming removed 7 bases from V and 2 bases from J, with 4 bases in between. CDR3 length: 11 residues. In germline, CDR1 is LGHNT, CDR2 FRNRAP. In DNA, the CDR3 is TGTGCTAGTGCTCACACAGATACGCAGTATTTT. The encoded protein is CASAHTDTQYF.

In regard to this clone: One end of the junction fails to match germline, which may point to a read error. The sample has other DNA sequences that encode this CDR3 too. The V and J genes are TRBV5-1 and TRBJ1-5, with D tentatively TRBD1 (6 bases). This CDR3 is 17 amino acids long. Germline CDR1 reads SGHRS; CDR2 reads YFSETQ. The CDR3 coding sequence is TGCGCCAGTAGCTTGGTTCCGGCAGGGGATGGCAATCAGCCCCAGCATTTT. It specifies CASSLVPAGDGNQPQHF.

V is TRBV7-9 and J is TRBJ2-7; D gene unclear. The CDR3 loop spans 11 amino acids. The germline V gene encodes CDR1 SEHNR and CDR2 FQNEAQ (reference sequence). The ends were cut back, 5 bases at V and 5 bases at J, with 7 bases in the middle. CDR3 protein: CASSPRNEQYF. CDR3 DNA sequence: TGTGCCAGCAGCCCCCGGAACGAGCAGTACTTC.

This chain uses TRBV5-1 with TRBJ2-5, with D possibly matching TRBD1 (6 bases). CDR3 size: 14 residues. The germline gives CDR1 SGHRS, CDR2 YFSETQ. Trimming took 5 bases from V and 1 from J, leaving 12 bases between them. The CDR3 nucleotides read TGCGCCAGCAGATCAGGGGCCATCCAAGAGACCCAGTACTTC. This gives the protein CASRSGAIQETQYF.

This clone was seen once. The V gene is TRBV11-3, the J gene TRBJ2-1; possibly TRBD1 for D (5 bases). Between the trimmed V and J ends, which lost 3 bases and 5 bases, there was a span of 8 bases. There are 13 residues in the CDR3. From germline, CDR1 is SGHNT and CDR2 YENEEA. This CDR3 reads CASSLGPHNEQFF. In DNA, the CDR3 is TGTGCCAGCAGCTTGGGGCCCCACAATGAGCAGTTCTTC.